This T cell receptor beta chain is from a study of identical twins. TCRdb itself ran the 5' RACE reads through MiXCR, one entry per CDR3 protein. The profile shows around 480,000 distinct CDR3 sequences, roughly an eighth of them singletons. Only a few counts were recorded for this clonotype. The CDR3 contains 12 residues. J was trimmed by 6 bases and V by 3 bases; bases with no gene match: 1. Germline values: CDR1 LGHDT, CDR2 YNNKEL (reference sequence). The same specimen was also included in a second study, on yellow fever vaccine responses in identical twins.

The chain joins TRBV3-1 to TRBJ2-7, with 8 bases matching TRBD1. This sequence originates from a woman younger than 35 in good health. Specimen: CD4+ T cells sorted from blood. As DNA, the CDR3 is TGTGCCAGCAGCCACACAGGGGGCGAGCAGTACTTC. Its translation: CASSHTGGEQYF.